The rows below give T cell receptor beta chains drawn from one sample of a study of shared clonotypes between healthy human individuals. Clones were sequenced by immunoSEQ multiplex PCR, and TCRdb holds only the in-frame ones, with some missing. The sample has about 1.5 million clones, 95% to 97% seen once. Sequencing input: naive CD4+ T cells sorted from blood. Receptors were obtained from a man aged 25 to 40 in good health. Each CDR3 is given with its conserved first and last residue. D genes are given only for firm matches. The size entry is marked missing in some rows and otherwise reads once, few, many or a size class.

CDR3 protein | CDR3 DNA | J gene | D gene | V gene | clone size
CASSLYLARGTEAFF | TGTGCCAGCAGCTTGTATCTCGCCAGGGGCACTGAAGCTTTCTTT | TRBJ1-1 | - | TRBV7-2 | -
CASSFGSRELGAEQYF | TGTGCCAGCAGTTTCGGCAGCAGGGAGCTCGGAGCGGAGCAGTACTTC | TRBJ2-7 | - | TRBV28 | -
CASSLAVTVVYEQYF | TGCGCCAGCAGCTTGGCCGTGACGGTGGTCTACGAGCAGTACTTC | TRBJ2-7 | - | TRBV5-1 | -
CARGGVRQDRAEAITGELFF | TGTGCCAGGGGAGGAGTGAGACAAGACAGGGCAGAAGCAATCACCGGGGAGCTGTTTTTT | TRBJ2-2 | - | TRBV27 | -
CASSVRTGGHQPQHF | TGTGCCAGCAGCGTTCGGACAGGGGGCCATCAGCCCCAGCATTTT | TRBJ1-5 | - | TRBV21-1 | -
CASSLRGTSGQAYEQYF | TGTGCCAGCAGCCTCAGAGGGACTAGCGGACAAGCCTACGAGCAGTACTTC | TRBJ2-7 | TRBD2 | TRBV7-2 | -
CASSRYSYEQYF | TGTGCCAGCAGCCGATACTCCTACGAGCAGTACTTC | TRBJ2-7 | - | TRBV7-2 | -
CASRSMDITGNTGELFF | TGCGCCAGCAGATCCATGGACATAACGGGGAACACCGGGGAGCTGTTTTTT | TRBJ2-2 | - | TRBV4-3 | -
CASSQSTIANYGYTF | TGCGCCAGCAGCCAGTCGACAATTGCTAACTATGGCTACACCTTC | TRBJ1-2 | - | TRBV4-3 | -
CASSLFDRDANEQFF | TGTGCCAGCAGCTTGTTTGACCGGGACGCCAATGAGCAGTTCTTC | TRBJ2-1 | - | TRBV5-4 | -
CASSPGGLGGELFF | TGCGCCAGCAGCCCGGGGGGCCTCGGCGGGGAGCTGTTTTTT | TRBJ2-2 | - | TRBV5-1 | -
CASSMGNTIYF | TGTGCCAGCAGTATGGGAAACACCATATATTTT | TRBJ1-3 | - | TRBV6-5 | -
CASSLGTSGTYPDTQYF | TGTGCCAGCAGCCTCGGGACTAGCGGGACATATCCAGATACGCAGTATTTT | TRBJ2-3 | TRBD2 | TRBV25-1 | -
CASSVGTGYEQYF | TGTGCCAGCAGCGTTGGGACGGGCTACGAGCAGTACTTC | TRBJ2-7 | - | TRBV5-6 | -
CASSPSSGGTYEQYF | TGTGCCAGCAGCCCTTCTAGCGGGGGAACCTACGAGCAGTACTTC | TRBJ2-7 | TRBD2 | TRBV7-9 | -
CASSSRGETNTEAFF | TGTGCCAGCAGCTCTAGAGGAGAGACGAACACTGAAGCTTTCTTT | TRBJ1-1 | - | TRBV7-9 | -
CASSENRGETQYF | TGCGCCAGCAGTGAGAACAGGGGTGAGACCCAGTACTTC | TRBJ2-5 | TRBD1 | TRBV10-1 | -
CASHGLAVNTGELFF | TGTGCCAGCCATGGACTAGCGGTGAACACCGGGGAGCTGTTTTTT | TRBJ2-2 | TRBD2 | TRBV2 | few
CASSRQENNEQFF | TGCGCCAGCAGTAGGCAGGAGAACAATGAGCAGTTCTTC | TRBJ2-1 | - | TRBV5-1 | -
CASRSGKGRLDTQYF | TGCGCCAGCAGATCTGGGAAGGGGAGGCTAGATACGCAGTATTTT | TRBJ2-3 | - | TRBV5-1 | -
CASSSPGTVNTEAFF | TGTGCCAGCAGTTCACCAGGGACAGTGAACACTGAAGCTTTCTTT | TRBJ1-1 | TRBD1 | TRBV6-6 | once
CASSFSNRAYGYTF | TGTGCCAGCAGTTTCAGTAACAGGGCCTATGGCTACACCTTC | TRBJ1-2 | - | TRBV28 | -
CASSEGRDGYEQYF | TGCGCCAGCAGCGAGGGCCGGGACGGCTACGAGCAGTACTTC | TRBJ2-7 | - | TRBV5-1 | -
CASSPSENQPQHF | TGTGCCAGCTCACCCTCGGAAAATCAGCCCCAGCATTTT | TRBJ1-5 | - | TRBV18 | -
CASSQGGFQETQYF | TGCGCCAGCAGCCAAGGCGGCTTCCAAGAGACCCAGTACTTC | TRBJ2-5 | - | TRBV4-3 | -
CASSLMTLSGANVLTF | TGTGCCAGCAGCTTAATGACTCTCTCTGGGGCCAACGTCCTGACTTTC | TRBJ2-6 | - | TRBV7-3 | -
CSVEKPGKNYGYTF | TGCAGCGTTGAAAAACCAGGCAAAAACTATGGCTACACCTTC | TRBJ1-2 | - | TRBV29-1 | -
CSVGSGSIYNEQFF | TGCAGCGTCGGTAGCGGGAGTATTTACAATGAGCAGTTCTTC | TRBJ2-1 | TRBD2 | TRBV29-1 | -
CASRSRGPYEQYF | TGTGCCAGCAGAAGTAGGGGGCCTTACGAGCAGTACTTC | TRBJ2-7 | TRBD1 | TRBV28 | -
CASSATSGRTLTGANVLTF | TGCGCCAGCAGCGCCACTAGCGGGCGAACACTCACTGGGGCCAACGTCCTGACTTTC | TRBJ2-6 | TRBD2 | TRBV4-3 | -
CASSLTAGTYEQYF | TGCGCCAGCAGCTTGACGGCAGGGACCTACGAGCAGTACTTC | TRBJ2-7 | - | TRBV5-1 | -
CASGQGTDTQYF | TGTGCCAGCGGGCAGGGCACAGATACGCAGTATTTT | TRBJ2-3 | - | TRBV6-6 | once
CASSRPGLAVREQYF | TGTGCCAGCAGCCGGCCGGGACTAGCGGTACGAGAGCAGTACTTC | TRBJ2-7 | TRBD2 | TRBV7-2 | -
CASSGWDRGYEQYF | TGTGCCAGCAGCGGATGGGACAGGGGTTACGAGCAGTACTTC | TRBJ2-7 | TRBD1 | TRBV7-6 | -
CASSLYGPTGELFF | TGTGCCAGCAGCTTATACGGGCCGACCGGGGAGCTGTTTTTT | TRBJ2-2 | - | TRBV7-2 | -
CAISGITSREEQYF | TGTGCCATCAGTGGCATAACCTCTAGGGAAGAGCAGTACTTC | TRBJ2-7 | - | TRBV10-3 | -
CASSAGRQGPRDYEQYF | TGTGCCAGCAGTGCCGGAAGACAGGGGCCGAGGGACTACGAGCAGTACTTC | TRBJ2-7 | TRBD1 | TRBV2 | once
CASSSGIRDTQYF | TGCGCCAGCAGCTCAGGAATTCGCGATACGCAGTATTTT | TRBJ2-3 | - | TRBV5-1 | -
CASSFRVQETQYF | TGTGCCAGCAGCTTCCGGGTACAAGAGACCCAGTACTTC | TRBJ2-5 | - | TRBV7-3 | -
CASSSFSSYEQYF | TGTGCCAGCAGCTCCTTTAGCTCCTACGAGCAGTACTTC | TRBJ2-7 | - | TRBV5-4 | -
CASSPTADFTDTQYF | TGTGCCAGCAGCCCGACAGCTGACTTCACAGATACGCAGTATTTT | TRBJ2-3 | - | TRBV7-9 | -
CASSQDRTSGSWYEQYF | TGCGCCAGCAGCCAAGACCGAACTAGCGGGAGTTGGTACGAGCAGTACTTC | TRBJ2-7 | TRBD2 | TRBV4-3 | -
CASRRGRIYGYTF | TGTGCCAGCAGGCGCGGACGGATCTATGGCTACACCTTC | TRBJ1-2 | - | TRBV6-5 | -
CASSPQGGLVETQYF | TGTGCCAGCTCACCACAGGGTGGTTTGGTAGAGACCCAGTACTTC | TRBJ2-5 | - | TRBV18 | once
CASSLEFTDTQYF | TGCGCCAGCAGCTTGGAGTTCACAGATACGCAGTATTTT | TRBJ2-3 | - | TRBV5-1 | once
CASSVSRQGRRQPQHF | TGTGCCAGCAGTGTATCCCGGCAGGGCAGACGTCAGCCCCAGCATTTT | TRBJ1-5 | - | TRBV28 | few
CASSRRTNTEAFF | TGTGCCAGCAGTCGCAGAACGAACACTGAAGCTTTCTTT | TRBJ1-1 | - | TRBV27 | -
CAISAPGVGETQYF | TGTGCCATCAGTGCTCCAGGGGTGGGAGAGACCCAGTACTTC | TRBJ2-5 | - | TRBV10-3 | -
CSLNGGPGYNEQFF | TGCAGCCTTAATGGGGGGCCGGGGTACAATGAGCAGTTCTTC | TRBJ2-1 | - | TRBV29-1 | -
CASNIMTGDTQYF | TGTGCCAGTAACATAATGACGGGCGATACGCAGTATTTT | TRBJ2-3 | - | TRBV19 | -
CASSLAVPDTQYF | TGTGCCAGCAGTTTGGCAGTCCCAGATACGCAGTATTTT | TRBJ2-3 | - | TRBV28 | -
CASSYSGTTNTGELFF | TGTGCCAGCAGCTATAGCGGGACCACGAACACCGGGGAGCTGTTTTTT | TRBJ2-2 | TRBD2 | TRBV5-6 | -
CASSLRDRGVGELFF | TGTGCCAGCAGCCTCCGGGACAGGGGAGTCGGGGAGCTGTTTTTT | TRBJ2-2 | TRBD1 | TRBV28 | -
CASSLLGSAATNEKLFF | TGCGCCAGCAGCTTGCTCGGTTCCGCTGCAACTAATGAAAAACTGTTTTTT | TRBJ1-4 | - | TRBV5-1 | once
CASSLEGRGRPLDNEQFF | TGCGCCAGCAGCTTGGAAGGACGGGGGAGGCCTCTCGACAATGAGCAGTTCTTC | TRBJ2-1 | - | TRBV5-1 | -